One and the same sample provided the 9 T cell receptor beta chains below, sequenced in a study of technical replicates of blood from a few donors. Sequenced by immunoSEQ multiplex PCR; TCRdb stores in-frame clones only, minus some. Among around 84,000 clones listed, more than 90% were seen once. The sample comprised T cells isolated from PBMCs. These receptor sequences come from a human donor in good health.

The chain joins TRBV6-4 to TRBJ1-1; the D is unclear. Trimming pared 5 bases from V and 3 bases from J, leaving 10 bases between. Per germline, CDR1 MRHNA and CDR2 SNTAGT. The CDR3 runs to 13 residues. The CDR3 is CASSPGIDTEAFF. The CDR3 DNA reads TGTGCCAGCAGTCCGGGGATCGACACTGAAGCTTTCTTT.

This chain joins TRBV5-4 and TRBJ2-7, with D tentatively TRBD2 (6 bases). The germline CDR1 and CDR2 sequences are SGHNT and YYREEE (reference sequence). This CDR3 contains 14 residues. With 2 bases removed from V and 5 bases from J, the gap between germline ends came to 14 bases. In nucleotides, the CDR3 is TGTGCCAGCAGCTTTGGGACTCCTGGGGACGAGCAGTACTTC. Amino acid sequence: CASSFGTPGDEQYF.

This clone was detected a few times. V gene TRBV23-1 combines with J gene TRBJ1-1, with 8 bases lining up with TRBD1. TRBV23-1 is an ORF for which the function is uncertain. There are 15 residues in the CDR3. V gave up 0 bases and J gave up 7 bases; unmatched junction bases: 7. Written as DNA, the CDR3 is TGCGCCAGCAGTCAATCACCAGGGGGCTCGGGTGAAGCTTTCTTT. Translated, it gives CASSQSPGGSGEAFF.

The V and J genes are TRBV10-1 and TRBJ2-3; 10 nucleotides match TRBD1. Germline loops: CDR1 WNHNN, CDR2 SYGVQD (reference sequence). V shed 4 bases and J 4 bases; nucleotides not matched to a gene: 5. The CDR3 runs 15 residues. This chain's CDR3 is CASSGGTGASDTQYF. CDR3 in DNA: TGCGCCAGCAGTGGGGGGACAGGGGCATCAGATACGCAGTATTTT.

The V call is TRBV7-9, the J call TRBJ2-2; TRBD1 might be the D (5 bases). The germline CDR1 and CDR2 sequences are SEHNR and FQNEAQ (reference sequence). Trimming took 5 bases from V and 0 from J, leaving 7 bases between them. This CDR3 has 14 amino acids. CDR3 protein: CASSDSANTGELFF. CDR3 coding DNA: TGTGCCAGCAGCGACAGCGCGAACACCGGGGAGCTGTTTTTT.

This chain joins TRBV18 and TRBJ2-1, with a tentative D call TRBD2 (5 bases). This CDR3 is built from 18 residues. V lost 3 bases and J lost 0, with 18 bases in between. CDR1 and CDR2 from the germline V gene are KGHSH and LQKENI. The CDR3 here is CASSPPRDVASSYNEQFF. As DNA, the CDR3 is TGTGCCAGCTCACCCCCCCGGGATGTTGCAAGCTCCTACAATGAGCAGTTCTTC.

V and J are TRBV11-1 and TRBJ2-1; 7 bases are shared with TRBD1. The CDR3 loop spans 14 amino acids. V shed 2 bases and J 5 bases; nucleotides not matched to a gene: 3. Germline CDR1 is SGHAT and CDR2 is FQDESV (reference sequence). Here the CDR3 reads CASSLWGQNNEQFF. The CDR3 DNA is TGTGCCAGCAGCTTATGGGGACAGAACAATGAGCAGTTCTTC.

The chain combines TRBV28 with TRBJ2-7, with TRBD1 as a possible D gene (6 bases). V lost 6 bases and J lost 2, with 17 bases in between. In germline, CDR1 is MDHEN, CDR2 SYDVKM. The CDR3 runs to 15 residues. The DNA for the CDR3 is TGTGCCAGCAGAGAAACAGGGTTAATTCCCTACGAGCAGTACTTC. Its protein product is CASRETGLIPYEQYF.

The chain links TRBV9 to TRBJ1-2; 7 bases map to TRBD1. The CDR3 runs to 15 residues. Germline V gene data show CDR1 as SGDLS and CDR2 as YYNGEE. Losses at the gene ends were 3 bases for V and 3 bases for J; bases not matched to a gene: 8. Here the CDR3 reads CASSESGTADYGYTF. In DNA form, the CDR3 reads TGTGCCAGCAGCGAAAGTGGGACAGCCGACTATGGCTACACCTTC.